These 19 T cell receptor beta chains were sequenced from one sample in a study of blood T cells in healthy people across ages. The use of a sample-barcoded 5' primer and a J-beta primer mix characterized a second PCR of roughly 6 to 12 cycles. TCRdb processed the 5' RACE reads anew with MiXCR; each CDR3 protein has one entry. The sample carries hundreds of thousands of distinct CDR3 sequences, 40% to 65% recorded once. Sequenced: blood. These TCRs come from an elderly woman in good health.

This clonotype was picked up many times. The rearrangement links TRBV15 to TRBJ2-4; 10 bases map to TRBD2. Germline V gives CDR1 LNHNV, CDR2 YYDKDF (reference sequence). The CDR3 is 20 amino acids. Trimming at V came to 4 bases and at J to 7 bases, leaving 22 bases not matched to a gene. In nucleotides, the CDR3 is TGTGCCACCAGCAAGCGGACAAGCCCGGGACTAGCGTCAAGTAAGAACATTCAGTACTTC. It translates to CATSKRTSPGLASSKNIQYF.

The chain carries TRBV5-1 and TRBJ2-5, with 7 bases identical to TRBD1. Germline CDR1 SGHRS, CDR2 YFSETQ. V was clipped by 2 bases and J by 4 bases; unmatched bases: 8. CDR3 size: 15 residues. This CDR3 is CASSFAGGLRETQYF. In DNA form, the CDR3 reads TGCGCCAGCAGCTTTGCAGGGGGTCTTCGAGAGACCCAGTACTTC.

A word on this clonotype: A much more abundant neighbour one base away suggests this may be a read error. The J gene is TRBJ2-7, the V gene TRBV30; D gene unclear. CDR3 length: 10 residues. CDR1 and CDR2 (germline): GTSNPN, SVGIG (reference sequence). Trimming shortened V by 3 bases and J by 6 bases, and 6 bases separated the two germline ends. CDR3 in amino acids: CAWSFLEQYF. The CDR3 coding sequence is TGTGCCTGGAGCTTCCTCGAGCAGTACTTC.

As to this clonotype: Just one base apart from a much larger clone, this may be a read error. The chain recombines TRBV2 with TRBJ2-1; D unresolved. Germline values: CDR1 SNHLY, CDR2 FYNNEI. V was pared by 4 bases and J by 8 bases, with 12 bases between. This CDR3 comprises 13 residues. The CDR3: CASSAEVRYEQFF. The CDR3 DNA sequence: TGTGCCAGCAGTGCTGAAGTACGGTATGAGCAGTTCTTC.

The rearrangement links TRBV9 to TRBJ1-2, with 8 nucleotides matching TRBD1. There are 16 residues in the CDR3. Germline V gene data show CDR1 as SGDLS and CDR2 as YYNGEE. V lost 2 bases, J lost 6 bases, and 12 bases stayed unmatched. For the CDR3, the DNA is TGTGCCAGCAGCGTCCGGACAGGGTCGAGTAATGATGGCTACACCTTC. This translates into CASSVRTGSSNDGYTF. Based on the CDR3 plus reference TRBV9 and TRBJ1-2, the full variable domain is DSGVTQTPKHLITATGQRVTLRCSPRSGDLSVYWYQQSLDQGLQFLIQYYNGEERAKGNILERFSAQQFPDLHSELNLSSLELGDSALYFCASSVRTGSSNDGYTFGSGTRLTVV.

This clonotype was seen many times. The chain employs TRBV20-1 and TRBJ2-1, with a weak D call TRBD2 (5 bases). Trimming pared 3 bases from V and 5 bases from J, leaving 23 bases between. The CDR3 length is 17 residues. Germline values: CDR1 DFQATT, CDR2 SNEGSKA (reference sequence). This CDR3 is CSARRSRLSGLNNEQFF. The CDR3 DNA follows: TGCAGTGCTAGGCGCTCCAGACTGAGCGGATTAAACAATGAGCAGTTCTTC.

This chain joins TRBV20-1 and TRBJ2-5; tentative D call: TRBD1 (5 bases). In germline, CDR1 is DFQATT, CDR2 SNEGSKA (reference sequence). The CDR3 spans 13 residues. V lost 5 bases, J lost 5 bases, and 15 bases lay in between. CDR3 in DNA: TGCAGTGCTCTTCTAGGGGCCCATGAGACCCAGTACTTC. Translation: CSALLGAHETQYF.

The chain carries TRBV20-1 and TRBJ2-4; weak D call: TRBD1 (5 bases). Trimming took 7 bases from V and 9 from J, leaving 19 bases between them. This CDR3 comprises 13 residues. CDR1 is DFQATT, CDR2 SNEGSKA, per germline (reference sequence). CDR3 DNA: TGCAGTGTTAGGTCAACGGCGACAGTCATTCAGTACTTC. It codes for CSVRSTATVIQYF.

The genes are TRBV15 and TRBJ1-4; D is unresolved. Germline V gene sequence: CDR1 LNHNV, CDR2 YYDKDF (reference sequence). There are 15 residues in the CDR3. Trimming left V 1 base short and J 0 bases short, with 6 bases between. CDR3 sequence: CATSRAQATNEKLFF. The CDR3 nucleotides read TGTGCCACCAGCAGAGCTCAAGCAACTAATGAAAAACTGTTTTTT. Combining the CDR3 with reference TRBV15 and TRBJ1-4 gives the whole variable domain DAMVIQNPRYQVTQFGKPVTLSCSQTLNHNVMYWYQQKSSQAPKLLFHYYDKDFNNEADTPDNFQSRRPNTSFCFLDIRSPGLGDTAMYLCATSRAQATNEKLFFGSGTQLSVL.

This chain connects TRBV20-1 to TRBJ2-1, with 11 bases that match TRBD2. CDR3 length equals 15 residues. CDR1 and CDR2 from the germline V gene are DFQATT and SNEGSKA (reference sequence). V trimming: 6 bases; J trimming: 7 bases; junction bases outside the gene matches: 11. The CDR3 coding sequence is TGCAGTGCCATGGATCTAGCGGGAGGAACTAATGAGCAGTTCTTC. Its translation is CSAMDLAGGTNEQFF.

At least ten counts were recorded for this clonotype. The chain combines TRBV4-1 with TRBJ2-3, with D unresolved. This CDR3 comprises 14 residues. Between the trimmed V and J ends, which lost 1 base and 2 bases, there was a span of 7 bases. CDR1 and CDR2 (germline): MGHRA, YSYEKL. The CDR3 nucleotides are TGCGCCAGCAGCCAAGTGGGTATCACAGATACGCAGTATTTT. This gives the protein CASSQVGITDTQYF.

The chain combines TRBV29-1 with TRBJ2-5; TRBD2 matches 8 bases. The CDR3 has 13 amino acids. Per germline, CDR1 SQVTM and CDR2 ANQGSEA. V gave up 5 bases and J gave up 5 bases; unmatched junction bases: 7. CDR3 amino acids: CSVSGLAQETQYF. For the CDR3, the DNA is TGCAGCGTTAGTGGACTAGCCCAGGAGACCCAGTACTTC. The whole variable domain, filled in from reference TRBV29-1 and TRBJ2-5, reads SAVISQKPSRDICQRGTSLTIQCQVDSQVTMMFWYRQQPGQSLTLIATANQGSEATYESGFVIDKFPISRPNLTFSTLTVSNMSPEDSSIYLCSVSGLAQETQYFGPGTRLLVL.

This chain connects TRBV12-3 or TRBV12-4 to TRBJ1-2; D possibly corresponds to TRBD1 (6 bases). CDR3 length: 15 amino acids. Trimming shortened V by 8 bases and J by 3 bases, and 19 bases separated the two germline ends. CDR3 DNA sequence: TGTGCCAGCGCCCCCTTAACAGGGCTCCACTATGGCTACACCTTC. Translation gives CASAPLTGLHYGYTF.

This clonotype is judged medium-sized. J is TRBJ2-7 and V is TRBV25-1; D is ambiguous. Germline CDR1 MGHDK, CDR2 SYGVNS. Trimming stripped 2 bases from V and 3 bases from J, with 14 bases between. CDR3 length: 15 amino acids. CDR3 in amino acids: CASSERGGSYYEQYF. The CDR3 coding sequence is TGTGCCAGCAGTGAAAGAGGCGGATCTTACTACGAGCAGTACTTC.

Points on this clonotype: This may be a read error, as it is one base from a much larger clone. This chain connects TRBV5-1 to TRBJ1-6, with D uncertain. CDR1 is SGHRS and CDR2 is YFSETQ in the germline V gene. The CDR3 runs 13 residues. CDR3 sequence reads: CANSLAGNSPLHF. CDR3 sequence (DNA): TGCGCCAACAGCCTGGCGGGGAATTCACCCCTCCACTTT.

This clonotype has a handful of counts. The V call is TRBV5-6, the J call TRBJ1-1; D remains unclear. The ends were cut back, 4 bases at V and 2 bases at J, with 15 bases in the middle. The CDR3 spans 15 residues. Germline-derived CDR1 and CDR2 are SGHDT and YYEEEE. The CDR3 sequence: CASSGSARGNTEAFF. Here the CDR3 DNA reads TGTGCCAGCAGCGGATCCGCCCGGGGTAACACTGAAGCTTTCTTT.

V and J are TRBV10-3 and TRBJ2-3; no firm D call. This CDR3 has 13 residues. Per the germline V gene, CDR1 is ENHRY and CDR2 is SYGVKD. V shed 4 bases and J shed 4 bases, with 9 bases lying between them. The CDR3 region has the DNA TGTGCCATCAGTGCGGACGGACCAGATACGCAGTATTTT. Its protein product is CAISADGPDTQYF.

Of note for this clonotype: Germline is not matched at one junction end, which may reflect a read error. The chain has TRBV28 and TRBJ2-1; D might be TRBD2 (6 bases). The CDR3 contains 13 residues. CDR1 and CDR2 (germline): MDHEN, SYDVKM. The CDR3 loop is CASSLGRYNVQFF. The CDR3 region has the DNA TGTGCCAGCAGTCTGGGGAGGTACAATGTGCAGTTCTTC.

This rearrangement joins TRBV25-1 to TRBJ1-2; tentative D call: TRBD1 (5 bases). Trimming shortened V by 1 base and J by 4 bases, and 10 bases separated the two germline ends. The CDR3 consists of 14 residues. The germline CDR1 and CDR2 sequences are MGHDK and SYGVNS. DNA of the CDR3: TGTGCCAGCAGTGAATCGGGGGGAGCCTATGGCTACACCTTC. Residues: CASSESGGAYGYTF.